Below, one TCR beta chain is given with its context. What it binds is not known. Researchers ran the PCR with 60 Vbeta and 13 Jbeta primers. Methods used by the authors: An analysis that came later counted approximately 76 million unique TCR beta chains, around 10 million shared. Clones were read by immunoSEQ multiplex PCR, and TCRdb kept only the in-frame ones, dropping some. The V and J calls and clone size were taken over from that table, and D and trimming were inferred from the DNA. Among about 190,000 clones listed, 81% were seen once. These data are taken from a study of cytomegalovirus exposure and HLA in healthy donors. The V and J ends lost 6 bases and 1 base, in that order; junction bases with no gene match: 5. Germline CDR1 is MDHEN and CDR2 is SYDVKM. This CDR3 is built from 14 residues. General study results and limits: With high specificity and sensitivity, the classifier reportedly diagnosed cytomegalovirus status. Within a later analysis, the majority of CMV-associated TCR beta chains appeared HLA-restricted. Earlier results showed most TCR beta V segments being productive about 87% or about 30% of the time.

The TCR comes from a man aged 35 to 55 in good health and CMV-seropositive. Source material: PBMCs. The chain carries TRBV28 and TRBJ1-1; 7 bases map to TRBD1. CDR3 amino acids: CASREGGPNTEAFF. The CDR3 DNA is TGTGCCAGCAGGGAAGGGGGCCCGAACACTGAAGCTTTCTTT.